The clone carrying this TCR beta chain was detected a few times. The record originates from a study of blood T cells in healthy people across ages. CDR3 length equals 17 residues. V lost 4 bases and J 11 bases, leaving 29 bases between the germline ends. Germline loops: CDR1 SGHVS, CDR2 FQNEAQ. Primers used in a second PCR of about 7 to 12 cycles were a sample-barcoded 5' primer and a J-beta primer mix. TCRdb itself ran the 5' RACE reads through MiXCR, one entry per CDR3 protein. The sample has 600,000 or so distinct CDR3 sequences; 25% to 30% are singletons. Sequencing was done on a sample of blood. The chain combines TRBV7-8 with TRBJ2-5, with D hard to call. This sequence originates from a woman of 80 years or more in good health. The DNA for the CDR3 is TGTGCCAGCAGCTCCCGCGTTAACAGAAGAACCTACAATGAGCAGTACTTC. Protein product: CASSSRVNRRTYNEQYF.